Given below is one TCR beta chain in context. Its target is not known. This specimen comes from a study of cytomegalovirus exposure and HLA in healthy donors. The primer mix had 60 Vbeta and 13 Jbeta primers. Sequencing used immunoSEQ multiplex PCR; TCRdb keeps in-frame clones, though not all of them. The data show 130,000 to 150,000 clones, 80% seen once. Study-wide points: Reported performance of the classifier showed diagnosis of cytomegalovirus status with high specificity and sensitivity.

The origin of this receptor is a man aged 40-49 years in good health and CMV-seropositive. Sequences were obtained from PBMCs.

The CDR3 reads CASKTTGGMNTEAFF. Written as DNA, the CDR3 is TGTGCCAGTAAAACGACAGGGGGGATGAACACTGAAGCTTTCTTT. The V gene is TRBV19, the J gene TRBJ1-1, with 9 positions matching TRBD1. CDR1 is LNHDA and CDR2 is SQIVND in the germline V gene (reference sequence). The CDR3 totals 15 residues. The V and J ends lost 7 bases and 0 bases, in that order; junction bases with no gene match: 6.